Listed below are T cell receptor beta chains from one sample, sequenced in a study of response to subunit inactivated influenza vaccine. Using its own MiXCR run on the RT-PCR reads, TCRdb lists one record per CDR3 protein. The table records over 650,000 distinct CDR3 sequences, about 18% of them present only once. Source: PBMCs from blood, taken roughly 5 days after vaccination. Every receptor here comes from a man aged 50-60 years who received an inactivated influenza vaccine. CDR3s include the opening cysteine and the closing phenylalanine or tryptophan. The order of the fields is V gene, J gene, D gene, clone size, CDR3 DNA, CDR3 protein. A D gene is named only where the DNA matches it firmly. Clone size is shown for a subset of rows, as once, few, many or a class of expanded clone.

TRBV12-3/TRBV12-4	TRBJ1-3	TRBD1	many	TGTGCCAGCAGTTTGGGACAGCGAAACACCATATATTTT	CASSLGQRNTIYF
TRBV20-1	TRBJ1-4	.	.	TGCAGTGCTTCGATACTGGAGGGTAATGAAAAACTGTTTTTT	CSASILEGNEKLFF
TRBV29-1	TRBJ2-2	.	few	TGCAGCGTTCTTACAGGGACCGGGGAGCTGTTTTTT	CSVLTGTGELFF
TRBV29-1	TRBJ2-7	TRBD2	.	TGCAGCGTCTGCGTAGCGGGGGGACCCAACGAGCAGTACTTC	CSVCVAGGPNEQYF
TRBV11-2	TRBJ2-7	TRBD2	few	TGTGCCAGCAGCTTAGTCCCTAGCGGGAGTGCGCCCCTCTACGAGCAGTACTTC	CASSLVPSGSAPLYEQYF
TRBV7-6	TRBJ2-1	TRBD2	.	TGTGCCAGCAGCTTAGAGCGGGGGGGCGGTGGTGAGCAGTTCTTC	CASSLERGGGGEQFF
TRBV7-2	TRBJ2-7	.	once	TGTGCCAGCAGCTTAAACAGGGCCCACGAGCAGTACTTC	CASSLNRAHEQYF
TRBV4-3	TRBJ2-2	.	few	TGCGCCAGCAGCCAAGAGGGCAGGGGACAAGGGGCAGCGAACACCGGGGAGCTGTTTTTT	CASSQEGRGQGAANTGELFF
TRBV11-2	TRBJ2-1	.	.	TGTGCCAGCAGCTCCCGGGACTTTACAAAGCAGTTCTTC	CASSSRDFTKQFF
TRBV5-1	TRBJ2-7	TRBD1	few	TGCGCCAGCAGCCCCTGGGGACAGGTGTACGAGCAGTACTTC	CASSPWGQVYEQYF
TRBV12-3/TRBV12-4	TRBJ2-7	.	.	TGTGCCAGCAGTTTAACGAGACTTTATGACGAGCAGTACTTC	CASSLTRLYDEQYF
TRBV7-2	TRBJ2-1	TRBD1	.	TGTGCCAGCAGCACGCCGGGACAGGGGCGGGGGCGGTTCTTC	CASSTPGQGRGRFF